This is a list of T cell receptor beta chains from one sample in a study of T cell repertoires in cytomegalovirus infection. Their antigen targets remain unknown. One entry per CDR3 protein results from TCRdb running MiXCR on the reads. Of hundreds of thousands of distinct CDR3 sequences in the sample, roughly 43% were seen once. The material sequenced was cultured PBMCs, taken from culture after CMV antigen stimulation. The source is a human donor in good health (CMV status not recorded). Some clones in this sample may be carry-over from other donors' samples. Both conserved end residues are part of each CDR3. Each record gives: J gene, D gene, clone size, V gene, CDR3 protein, CDR3 DNA. D genes are given only for firm matches. Clone size, where shown, is once, few, many, or a class for clones that have expanded.

>TRBJ2-7|TRBD2|-|TRBV11-2
CASSLGLAGTHEQYF
TGTGCCAGCAGCTTAGGGCTAGCGGGAACCCACGAGCAGTACTTC
>TRBJ2-1|TRBD2|-|TRBV6-1
CASSGGGTKNEQFF
TGTGCCAGCAGTGGGGGGGGGACTAAAAATGAGCAGTTCTTC
>TRBJ1-3|TRBD1|few|TRBV20-1
CSARDTRGLSSGNTIYF
TGCAGTGCTAGAGATACGAGGGGGCTGAGCTCTGGAAACACCATATATTTT
>TRBJ2-5|-|-|TRBV15
CATSRDEEGLTQYF
TGTGCCACCAGCAGAGACGAGGAGGGTTTGACCCAGTACTTC
>TRBJ2-1|-|few|TRBV11-1
CASTLRGPQSYNEQFF
TGTGCCAGCACCCTTAGGGGACCACAATCCTACAATGAGCAGTTCTTC
>TRBJ2-7|TRBD2|-|TRBV6-8
CATRRREGFNEQYF
TGTGCCACCCGGCGGAGGGAGGGCTTCAACGAGCAGTACTTC
>TRBJ1-3|TRBD1|few|TRBV7-2
CASSKGTGRAGNTIYF
TGTGCCAGCAGCAAAGGGACAGGGAGGGCTGGAAACACCATATATTTT
>TRBJ2-7|-|-|TRBV6-2/TRBV6-3
CASSWGRREFYEQYF
TGTGCCAGCAGTTGGGGCAGGAGAGAGTTTTACGAGCAGTACTTC
>TRBJ1-1|-|-|TRBV4-2
CASSHHSQVKNTEAFF
TGTGCCAGCAGCCATCACTCTCAGGTTAAGAACACTGAAGCTTTCTTT
>TRBJ2-7|TRBD2|few|TRBV12-3/TRBV12-4
CASSQNPGTSGSRSYEQYF
TGTGCCAGCAGCCAGAATCCCGGGACTAGCGGGAGTCGGTCCTACGAGCAGTACTTC
>TRBJ1-3|TRBD1|-|TRBV18
CASSPLTGASSGNTIYF
TGTGCCAGCTCACCTCTCACAGGGGCGAGCTCTGGAAACACCATATATTTT
>TRBJ1-6|-|once|TRBV6-1
CASRAQHNSPLHF
TGTGCCAGCAGAGCACAGCATAATTCACCCCTCCACTTT
>TRBJ1-3|-|-|TRBV7-9
CASSSEGMAGNSGNTIYF
TGTGCCAGCAGCTCAGAGGGGATGGCGGGAAACTCTGGAAACACCATATATTTT
>TRBJ2-7|-|-|TRBV12-3/TRBV12-4
CASSLIDYEQYF
TGTGCCAGCAGTTTAATAGACTACGAGCAGTACTTC
>TRBJ1-6|-|-|TRBV28
CASSLLRDPSSNSPLHF
TGTGCCAGCAGTTTATTGAGGGACCCGAGCAGTAATTCACCCCTCCACTTT
>TRBJ1-5|-|-|TRBV28
CASSFNLGQPQHF
TGTGCCAGCAGTTTTAACCTCGGGCAGCCCCAGCATTTT
>TRBJ2-7|-|-|TRBV7-2
CASSLGEPARSNEQYF
TGTGCCAGCAGCTTAGGGGAGCCAGCACGGAGTAACGAGCAGTACTTC
>TRBJ2-1|-|-|TRBV5-4
CASSLEGTASYNEQFF
TGTGCCAGCAGCTTGGAGGGGACGGCTTCTTACAATGAGCAGTTCTTC
>TRBJ2-1|-|-|TRBV18
CASSPRLGDEQFF
TGTGCCAGCTCACCACGCCTGGGCGATGAGCAGTTCTTC
>TRBJ1-2|-|-|TRBV6-2/TRBV6-3
CASSKTGLYGYTF
TGTGCCAGCAGTAAAACAGGGCTCTATGGCTACACCTTC
>TRBJ2-7|TRBD2|few|TRBV7-2
CASSLDSIAGASYEQYF
TGTGCCAGCAGCTTGGACTCTATAGCGGGGGCCTCCTACGAGCAGTACTTC
>TRBJ2-7|TRBD2|few|TRBV12-3/TRBV12-4
CASKAWGKREGPNEQYF
TGTGCCAGCAAGGCGTGGGGGAAGCGGGAGGGCCCTAACGAGCAGTACTTC
>TRBJ1-1|-|-|TRBV7-9
CASSLAGVTEGTEAFF
TGTGCCAGCAGCTTAGCAGGGGTGACAGAGGGCACTGAAGCTTTCTTT
>TRBJ2-5|TRBD2|-|TRBV4-1
CASSPLGLAGGMETQYF
TGCGCCAGCAGCCCTCTAGGCCTAGCGGGAGGGATGGAGACCCAGTACTTC
>TRBJ2-5|-|-|TRBV7-8
CASSPPDQRRETQYF
TGTGCCAGCAGCCCTCCGGACCAGCGACGAGAGACCCAGTACTTC
>TRBJ1-6|-|few|TRBV5-6
CASSLLGTGDSPLHF
TGTGCCAGCAGCTTGCTCGGGACGGGGGATTCACCCCTCCACTTT